This T cell receptor (beta chain) appears in the sequencing data of a study of cytomegalovirus exposure and HLA in healthy donors. Whole-study findings and limits: The study put under 200 TCR beta chains on its list as cytomegalovirus-associated.

The data were produced by immunoSEQ multiplex PCR, yet TCRdb's version contains in-frame clones alone and is incomplete. The sample yields approximately 98,000 clones, 90% to 96% seen once. Details on this clone: Its cognate antigen is unknown.

Per germline, CDR1 SGHTA and CDR2 FQGNSA. V was clipped by 3 bases and J by 7 bases; unmatched bases: 13. The CDR3 contains 18 residues. Sequencing used PBMCs. The chain employs TRBV7-2 and TRBJ2-3; 13 positions match TRBD2. The TCR was taken from a woman under 30 in good health and CMV-seronegative. CDR3 nucleotides: TGTGCCAGCAGCTTCGGACTAGCGGGGGCCCACTTGATTCATACGCAGTATTTT. It specifies CASSFGLAGAHLIHTQYF.